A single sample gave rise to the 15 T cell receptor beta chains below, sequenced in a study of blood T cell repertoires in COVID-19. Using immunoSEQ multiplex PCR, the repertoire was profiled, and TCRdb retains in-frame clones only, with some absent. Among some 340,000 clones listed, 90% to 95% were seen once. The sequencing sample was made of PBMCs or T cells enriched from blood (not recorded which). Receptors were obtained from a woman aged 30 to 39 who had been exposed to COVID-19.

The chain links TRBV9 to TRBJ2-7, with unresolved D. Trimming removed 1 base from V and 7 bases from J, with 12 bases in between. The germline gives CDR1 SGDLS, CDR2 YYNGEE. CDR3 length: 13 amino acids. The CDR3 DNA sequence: TGTGCCAGCAGCGTAAGGATCGGGTGGGAGCAGTACTTC. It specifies CASSVRIGWEQYF.

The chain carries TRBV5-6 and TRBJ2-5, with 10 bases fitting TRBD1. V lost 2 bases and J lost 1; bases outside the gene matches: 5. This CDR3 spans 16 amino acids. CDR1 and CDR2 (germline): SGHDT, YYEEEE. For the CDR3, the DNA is TGTGCCAGCAGCTTTAGGACAGGGGGTCGCCAAGAGACCCAGTACTTC. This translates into CASSFRTGGRQETQYF. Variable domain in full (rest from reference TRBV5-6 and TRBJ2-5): DAGVTQSPTHLIKTRGQQVTLRCSPKSGHDTVSWYQQALGQGPQFIFQYYEEEERQRGNFPDRFSGHQFPNYSSELNVNALLLGDSALYLCASSFRTGGRQETQYFGPGTRLLVL.

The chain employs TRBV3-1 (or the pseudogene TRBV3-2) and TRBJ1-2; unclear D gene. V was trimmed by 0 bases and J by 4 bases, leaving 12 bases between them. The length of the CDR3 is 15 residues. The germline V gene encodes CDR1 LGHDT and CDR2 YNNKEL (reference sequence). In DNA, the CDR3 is TGTGCCAGCAGCCAAGAGGCAGGTTCCAGCTATGGCTACACCTTC. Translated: CASSQEAGSSYGYTF.

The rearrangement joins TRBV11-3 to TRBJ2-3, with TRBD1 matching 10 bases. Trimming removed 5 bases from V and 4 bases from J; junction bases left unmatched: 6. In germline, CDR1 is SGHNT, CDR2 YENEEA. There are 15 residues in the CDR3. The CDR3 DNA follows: TGTGCCAGCAGCACTGGACAGGGGGGCGCAGATACGCAGTATTTT. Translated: CASSTGQGGADTQYF.

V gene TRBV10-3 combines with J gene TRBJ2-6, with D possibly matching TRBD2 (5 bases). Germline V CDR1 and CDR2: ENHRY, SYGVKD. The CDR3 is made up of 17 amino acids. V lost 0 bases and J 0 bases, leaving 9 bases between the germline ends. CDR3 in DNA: TGTGCCATCAGTGAGTCGTTCCGGGACTCTGGGGCCAACGTCCTGACTTTC. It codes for CAISESFRDSGANVLTF.

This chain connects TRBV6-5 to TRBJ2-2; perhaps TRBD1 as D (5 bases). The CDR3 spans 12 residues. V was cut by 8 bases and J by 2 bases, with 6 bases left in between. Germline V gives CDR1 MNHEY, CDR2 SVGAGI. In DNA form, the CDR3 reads TGTGCCAGCCAGGGCAACACCGGGGAGCTGTTTTTT. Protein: CASQGNTGELFF.

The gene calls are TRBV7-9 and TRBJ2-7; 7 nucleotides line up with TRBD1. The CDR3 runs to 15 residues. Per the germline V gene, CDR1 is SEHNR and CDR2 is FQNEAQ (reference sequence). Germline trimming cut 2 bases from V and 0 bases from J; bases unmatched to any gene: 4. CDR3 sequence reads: CASSLSGTASYEQYF. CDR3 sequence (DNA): TGTGCCAGCAGCTTATCCGGGACAGCCTCCTACGAGCAGTACTTC.

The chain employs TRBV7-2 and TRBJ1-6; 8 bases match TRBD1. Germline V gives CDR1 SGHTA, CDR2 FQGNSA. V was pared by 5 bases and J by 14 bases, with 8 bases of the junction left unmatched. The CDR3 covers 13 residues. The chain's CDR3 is CASSPDREVALHF. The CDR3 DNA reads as TGTGCCAGCAGCCCGGACAGGGAAGTAGCCCTCCACTTT. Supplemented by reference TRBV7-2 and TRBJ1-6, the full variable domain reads GAGVSQSPSNKVTEKGKDVELRCDPISGHTALYWYRQSLGQGLEFLIYFQGNSAPDKSGLPSDRFSAERTGGSVSTLTIQRTQQEDSAVYLCASSPDREVALHFGNGTRLTVT.

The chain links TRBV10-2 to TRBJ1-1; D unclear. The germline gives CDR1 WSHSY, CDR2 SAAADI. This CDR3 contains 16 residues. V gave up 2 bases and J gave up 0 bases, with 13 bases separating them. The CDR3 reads CASSELAGVLNTEAFF. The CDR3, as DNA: TGCGCCAGCAGTGAGCTGGCAGGCGTATTGAACACTGAAGCTTTCTTT.

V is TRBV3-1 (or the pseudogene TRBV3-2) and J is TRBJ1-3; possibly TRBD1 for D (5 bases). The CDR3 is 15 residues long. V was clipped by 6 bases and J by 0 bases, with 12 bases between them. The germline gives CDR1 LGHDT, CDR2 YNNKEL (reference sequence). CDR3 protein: CASSSQGTSGNTIYF. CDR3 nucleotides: TGTGCCAGCAGTTCCCAGGGTACCTCTGGAAACACCATATATTTT.

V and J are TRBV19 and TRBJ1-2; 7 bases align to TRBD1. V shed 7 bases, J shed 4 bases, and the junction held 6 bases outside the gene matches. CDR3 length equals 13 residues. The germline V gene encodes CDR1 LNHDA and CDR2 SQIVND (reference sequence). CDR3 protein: CASILAGGYGYTF. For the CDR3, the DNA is TGTGCCAGTATCCTTGCAGGGGGCTATGGCTACACCTTC.

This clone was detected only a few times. This CDR3 is CASSILGQGDQPQHF. For the CDR3, the DNA is TGTGCCAGCAGCATACTGGGACAGGGGGATCAGCCCCAGCATTTT. The chain uses TRBV5-6 and TRBJ1-5; 11 bases map to TRBD1. Trimming removed 4 bases from V and 5 bases from J; junction bases left unmatched: 5. The V gene's germline CDR1 is SGHDT and CDR2 YYEEEE. The CDR3 has 15 amino acids.

The CDR3 region is CASSLITSSYNEQFF. CDR3 nucleotide sequence: TGTGCCAGCAGCTTGATCACTTCTTCCTACAATGAGCAGTTCTTC. The V call is TRBV5-5, the J call TRBJ2-1, with no clear D. This CDR3 contains 15 residues. The germline CDR1 and CDR2 sequences are SGHKS and YYEKEE (reference sequence). V was cut by 1 base and J by 1 base, with 9 bases left in between. Together with reference TRBV5-5 and TRBJ2-1, the CDR3 gives the full variable domain: DAGVTQSPTHLIKTRGQQVTLRCSPISGHKSVSWYQQVLGQGPQFIFQYYEKEERGRGNFPDRFSARQFPNYSSELNVNALLLGDSALYLCASSLITSSYNEQFFGPGTRLTVL.

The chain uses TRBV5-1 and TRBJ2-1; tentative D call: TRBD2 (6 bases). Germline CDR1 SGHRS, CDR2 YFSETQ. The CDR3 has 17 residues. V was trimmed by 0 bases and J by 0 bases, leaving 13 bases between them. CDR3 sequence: CASSLAGSGRSYNEQFF. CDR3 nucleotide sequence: TGCGCCAGCAGCTTGGCGGGTAGCGGCCGCTCCTACAATGAGCAGTTCTTC.

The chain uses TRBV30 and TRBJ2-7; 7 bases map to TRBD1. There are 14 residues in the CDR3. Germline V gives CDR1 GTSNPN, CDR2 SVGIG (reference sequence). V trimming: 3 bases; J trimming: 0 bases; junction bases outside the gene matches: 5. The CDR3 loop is CAWRGTASSYEQYF. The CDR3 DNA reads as TGTGCCTGGAGGGGGACAGCTAGCTCCTACGAGCAGTACTTC.